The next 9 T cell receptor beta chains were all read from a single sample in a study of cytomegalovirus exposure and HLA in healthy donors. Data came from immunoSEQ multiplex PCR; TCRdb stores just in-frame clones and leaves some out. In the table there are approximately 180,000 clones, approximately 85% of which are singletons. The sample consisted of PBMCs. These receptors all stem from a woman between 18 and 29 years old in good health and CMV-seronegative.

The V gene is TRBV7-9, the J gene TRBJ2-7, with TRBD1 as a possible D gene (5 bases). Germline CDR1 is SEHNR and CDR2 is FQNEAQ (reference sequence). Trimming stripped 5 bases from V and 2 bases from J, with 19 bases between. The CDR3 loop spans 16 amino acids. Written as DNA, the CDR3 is TGTGCCAGCAGCCCGCTTCAGGGTCAGCATGCCTACGAGCAGTACTTC. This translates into CASSPLQGQHAYEQYF.

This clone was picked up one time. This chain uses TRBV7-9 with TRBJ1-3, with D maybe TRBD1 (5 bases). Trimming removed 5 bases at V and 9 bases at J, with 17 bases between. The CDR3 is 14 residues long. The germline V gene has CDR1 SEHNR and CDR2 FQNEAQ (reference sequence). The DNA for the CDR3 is TGTGCCAGCAGCACGACAGCTTATGAAAGCACCATATATTTT. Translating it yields CASSTTAYESTIYF.

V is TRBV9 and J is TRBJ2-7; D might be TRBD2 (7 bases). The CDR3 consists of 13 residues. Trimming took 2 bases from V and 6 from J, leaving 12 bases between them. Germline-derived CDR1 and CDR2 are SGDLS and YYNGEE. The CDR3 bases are TGTGCCAGCAGCGTGGGAGGGGGAGCCGAGCAGTACTTC. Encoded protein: CASSVGGGAEQYF. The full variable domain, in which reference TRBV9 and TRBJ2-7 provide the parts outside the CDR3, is DSGVTQTPKHLITATGQRVTLRCSPRSGDLSVYWYQQSLDQGLQFLIQYYNGEERAKGNILERFSAQQFPDLHSELNLSSLELGDSALYFCASSVGGGAEQYFGPGTRLTVT.

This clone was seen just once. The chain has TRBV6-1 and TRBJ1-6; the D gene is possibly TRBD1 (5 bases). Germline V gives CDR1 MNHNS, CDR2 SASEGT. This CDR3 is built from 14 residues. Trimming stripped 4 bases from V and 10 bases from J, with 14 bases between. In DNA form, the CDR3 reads TGTGCCAGCAGTGGAAAACTAAAGGGGTCACCCCTCCACTTT. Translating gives CASSGKLKGSPLHF.

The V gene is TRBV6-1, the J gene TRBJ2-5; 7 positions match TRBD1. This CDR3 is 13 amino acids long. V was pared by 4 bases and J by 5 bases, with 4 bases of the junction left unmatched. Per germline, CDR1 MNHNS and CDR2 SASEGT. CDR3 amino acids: CASSATGWETQYF. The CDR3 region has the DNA TGTGCCAGCAGTGCGACAGGGTGGGAGACCCAGTACTTC.

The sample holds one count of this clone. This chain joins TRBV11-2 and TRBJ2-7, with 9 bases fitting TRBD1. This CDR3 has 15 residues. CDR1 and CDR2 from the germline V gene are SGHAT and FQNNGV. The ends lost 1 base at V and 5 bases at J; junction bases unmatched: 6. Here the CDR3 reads CASSLGDRVSDEQYF. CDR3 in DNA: TGTGCCAGCAGCTTAGGGGACAGGGTATCCGACGAGCAGTACTTC. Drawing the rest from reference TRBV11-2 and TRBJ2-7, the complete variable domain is EAGVAQSPRYKIIEKRQSVAFWCNPISGHATLYWYQQILGQGPKLLIQFQNNGVVDDSQLPKDRFSAERLKGVDSTLKIQPAKLEDSAVYLCASSLGDRVSDEQYFGPGTRLTVT.

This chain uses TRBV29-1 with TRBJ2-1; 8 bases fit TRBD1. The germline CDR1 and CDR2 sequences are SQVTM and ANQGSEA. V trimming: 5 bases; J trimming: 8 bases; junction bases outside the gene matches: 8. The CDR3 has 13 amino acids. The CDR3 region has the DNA TGCAGCGTTATCAGGGGGCGCGGGTATGAGCAGTTCTTC. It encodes CSVIRGRGYEQFF.

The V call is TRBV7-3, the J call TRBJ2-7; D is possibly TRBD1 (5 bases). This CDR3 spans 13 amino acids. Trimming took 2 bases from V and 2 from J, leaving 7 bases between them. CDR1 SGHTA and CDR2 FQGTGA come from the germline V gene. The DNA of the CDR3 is TGTGCCAGCAGCTTAGACAGACCCTACGAGCAGTACTTC. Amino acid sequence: CASSLDRPYEQYF. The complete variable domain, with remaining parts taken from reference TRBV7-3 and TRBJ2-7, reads GAGVSQTPSNKVTEKGKYVELRCDPISGHTALYWYRQSLGQGPEFLIYFQGTGAADDSGLPNDRFFAVRPEGSVSTLKIQRTERGDSAVYLCASSLDRPYEQYFGPGTRLTVT.

CDR3 coding DNA: TGTGCCAGAGAAAATCGAGGGGGAACTGGGGCCAACGTCCTGACTTTC. Residues: CARENRGGTGANVLTF. This chain connects TRBV2 to TRBJ2-6; D is perhaps TRBD1 (6 bases). CDR3 size: 16 residues. Trimming left V 9 bases short and J 2 bases short, with 17 bases between. The germline V gene encodes CDR1 SNHLY and CDR2 FYNNEI.